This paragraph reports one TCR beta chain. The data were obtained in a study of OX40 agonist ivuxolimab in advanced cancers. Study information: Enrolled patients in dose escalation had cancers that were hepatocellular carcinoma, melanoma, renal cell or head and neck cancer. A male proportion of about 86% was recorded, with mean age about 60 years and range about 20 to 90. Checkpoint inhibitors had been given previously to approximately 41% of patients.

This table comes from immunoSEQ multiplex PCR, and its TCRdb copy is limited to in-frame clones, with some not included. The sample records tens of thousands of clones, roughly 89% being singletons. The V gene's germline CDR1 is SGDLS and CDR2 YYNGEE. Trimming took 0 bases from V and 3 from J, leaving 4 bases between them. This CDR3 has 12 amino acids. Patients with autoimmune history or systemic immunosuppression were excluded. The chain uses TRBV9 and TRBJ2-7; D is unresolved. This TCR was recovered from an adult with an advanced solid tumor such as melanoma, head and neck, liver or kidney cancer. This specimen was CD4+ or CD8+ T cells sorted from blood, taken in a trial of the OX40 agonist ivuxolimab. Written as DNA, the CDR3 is TGTGCCAGCAGCGTAGACAACTACGAGCAGTACTTC. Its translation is CASSVDNYEQYF.